This T cell receptor (beta chain) was identified in a study of chemoradiotherapy in HPV16-positive cancers. Profiling relied on immunoSEQ multiplex PCR, and the TCRdb table lists in-frame clones only, not all of them. The sample holds around 62,000 clones, around nine tenths seen once. The sequencing used blood, collected from a patient who underwent chemoradiotherapy. The sequence was obtained from a human donor with HPV-associated anogenital cancer.

The CDR3 DNA follows: TGTGCCAGTAATGGAGCCTCAGGGGCCGGGGAGCTGTTTTTT. Translation gives CASNGASGAGELFF. The chain uses TRBV19 and TRBJ2-2; D might be TRBD1 (6 bases). The CDR3 has 14 residues. V dropped 7 bases and J dropped 6 bases, with 15 bases sitting between them. The V gene's germline CDR1 is LNHDA and CDR2 SQIVND (reference sequence).